This entry lists 9 T cell receptor beta chains sequenced from one sample in a study of CD8 T cells in Susac syndrome. Random hexamers were used to reverse transcribe an amount of roughly 0.5 to 1 ug RNA. MiXCR, run by TCRdb on the immunoSEQ multiplex PCR reads, gives a single entry per CDR3 protein. The sample has about 150,000 distinct CDR3 sequences; 94% are singletons. Material: CD8+ T cells from PBMCs. All receptors derive from a human donor with multiple sclerosis.

V gene TRBV11-2 combines with J gene TRBJ2-1; D is perhaps TRBD1 (6 bases). The CDR3 is 17 amino acids. Germline CDR1 reads SGHAT; CDR2 reads FQNNGV. V was trimmed by 4 bases and J by 8 bases, leaving 24 bases between them. The CDR3 coding sequence is TGTGCCAGCAGCTCTGGCCCGGTCACAGGGAATTGGGATGAGCAGTTCTTC. Translated, it gives CASSSGPVTGNWDEQFF.

J is TRBJ2-1 and V is TRBV7-9; D not resolved. V was pared by 5 bases and J by 8 bases, with 19 bases between. Germline V gives CDR1 SEHNR, CDR2 FQNEAQ (reference sequence). CDR3 length: 15 amino acids. The CDR3 protein is CASSAIRSTAHEQFF. CDR3 sequence (DNA): TGTGCCAGCAGCGCTATTCGATCGACCGCCCATGAGCAGTTCTTC.

J is TRBJ1-2 and V is TRBV29-1; 7 bases line up with TRBD1. Trimming cost V 3 bases and J 3 bases; bases outside gene matches: 10. The length of the CDR3 is 15 residues. From germline, CDR1 is SQVTM and CDR2 ANQGSEA. CDR3 bases: TGCAGCGTTGACTATTCCAGGACAGGCTACTATGGCTACACCTTC. This sequence encodes CSVDYSRTGYYGYTF.

This chain joins TRBV15 and TRBJ2-2; D uncertain. Germline CDR1 LNHNV, CDR2 YYDKDF (reference sequence). The CDR3 loop spans 14 amino acids. The V end was cut by 5 bases, the J end by 4 bases, with 11 bases between. The CDR3 DNA is TGTGCCACCAGCCCCGGCTCGTCCACCGGGGAGCTGTTTTTT. This translates into CATSPGSSTGELFF.

The V gene is TRBV9, the J gene TRBJ2-5; perhaps D is TRBD1 or TRBD2 (6 bases each). V lost 0 bases and J lost 5, with 14 bases in between. The CDR3 is made up of 15 amino acids. The germline gives CDR1 SGDLS, CDR2 YYNGEE. Here the CDR3 DNA reads TGTGCCAGCAGCGTAGTTGGGGGGCCTCGGGAGACCCAGTACTTC. It codes for CASSVVGGPRETQYF.

The V call is TRBV5-1, the J call TRBJ2-7; tentatively, D is TRBD1 (6 bases). The V and J ends lost 4 bases and 2 bases respectively, with 19 bases between them. The CDR3 length is 16 residues. The germline gives CDR1 SGHRS, CDR2 YFSETQ. CDR3 nucleotide sequence: TGCGCCAGCAGCCCCTCCGGTGAGGCAGGGGCCTACGAGCAGTACTTC. Translation gives CASSPSGEAGAYEQYF.

The gene calls are TRBV12-3 or TRBV12-4 and TRBJ2-7; maybe TRBD1 (5 bases). There are 14 residues in the CDR3. V gave up 5 bases and J gave up 5 bases, with 16 bases separating them. The CDR3 is CASSPGAAADEQYF. Written as DNA, the CDR3 is TGTGCCAGCAGTCCTGGGGCAGCCGCAGACGAGCAGTACTTC.

CDR3 bases: TGCAGTGCTAGAAAGGGACTAGCGGGGTTTAGCACAGATACGCAGTATTTT. Its translation is CSARKGLAGFSTDTQYF. J is TRBJ2-3 and V is TRBV20-1; 13 bases align to TRBD2. There are 17 residues in the CDR3. Germline CDR1 reads DFQATT; CDR2 reads SNEGSKA (reference sequence). V lost 2 bases and J lost 0; bases outside the gene matches: 5.

CDR3 protein: CATSISQETQYF. The CDR3, as DNA: TGTGCCACCTCAATTTCCCAAGAGACCCAGTACTTC. J is TRBJ2-5 and V is TRBV5-4; D gene unclear. V lost 9 bases to trimming and J lost 1 base, with 10 bases between them. The CDR3 is made up of 12 amino acids. Germline CDR1 SGHNT, CDR2 YYREEE (reference sequence).